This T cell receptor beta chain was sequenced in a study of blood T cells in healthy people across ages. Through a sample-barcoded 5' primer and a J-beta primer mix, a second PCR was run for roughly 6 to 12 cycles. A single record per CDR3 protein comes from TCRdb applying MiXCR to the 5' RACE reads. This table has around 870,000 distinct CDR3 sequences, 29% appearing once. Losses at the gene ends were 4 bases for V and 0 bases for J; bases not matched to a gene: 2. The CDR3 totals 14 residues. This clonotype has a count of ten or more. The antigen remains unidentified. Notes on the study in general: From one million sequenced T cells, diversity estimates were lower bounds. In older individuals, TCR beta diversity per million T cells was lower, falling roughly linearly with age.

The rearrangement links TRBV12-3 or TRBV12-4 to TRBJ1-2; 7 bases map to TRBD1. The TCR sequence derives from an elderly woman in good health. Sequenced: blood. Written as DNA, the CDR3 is TGTGCCAGCAGTTCGACAGGGCCTAACTATGGCTACACCTTC. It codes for CASSSTGPNYGYTF.